What follows is one TCR beta chain and its context. V lost 4 bases and J lost 3; bases outside the gene matches: 5. Germline V gene lookup returns CDR1 SGHRS and CDR2 YFSETQ. This CDR3 has 14 residues. As processed by the authors: The authors estimated nucleated cell counts from reference gene primer amplification. Clones were sequenced by immunoSEQ multiplex PCR, and TCRdb holds only the in-frame ones, with some missing. V and J calls and clone size are copied from that table; D and trimming were computed from the DNA. Of a few hundred thousand clones in the sample, roughly 90% were seen once. The sample originates from a study of blood T cell repertoires in COVID-19.

The sample was PBMCs or T cells enriched from blood (not recorded which). The clonotype was recovered from a woman under 30 with acute COVID-19. This chain links TRBV5-1 with TRBJ2-3; 7 nucleotides align to TRBD1. CDR3 coding DNA: TGCGCCAGCAGCCTCAGGGGGTCAACAGATACGCAGTATTTT. Encoded protein: CASSLRGSTDTQYF.